This is a list of T cell receptor beta chains from one sample in a study of blood T cell repertoires in COVID-19. Method: immunoSEQ multiplex PCR; TCRdb's copy keeps in-frame clones and lacks some. The repertoire holds hundreds of thousands of clones, 82% seen once, with around 12% in the top ten. Material for sequencing was peripheral blood. These receptors came from a woman between 55 and 75 years old with active or convalescent COVID-19. CDR3s include the opening cysteine and the closing phenylalanine or tryptophan. A D gene is named only where the DNA matches it firmly. Rows may omit the clone size; those that give it use once, few, many or a size class.

clone size: -
D gene: TRBD1
V gene: TRBV6-1
J gene: TRBJ1-5
CDR3 protein: CASNRLRDRGSPQHF
CDR3 DNA: TGTGCCAGCAATCGCTTAAGGGACAGGGGATCGCCCCAGCATTTT

clone size: few
D gene: -
V gene: TRBV5-1
J gene: TRBJ2-7
CDR3 protein: CASSLEGGQTFSYEQYF
CDR3 DNA: TGCGCCAGCAGCTTGGAGGGGGGACAGACCTTTTCCTACGAGCAGTACTTC

clone size: -
D gene: -
V gene: TRBV28
J gene: TRBJ1-2
CDR3 protein: CASSERQTFYGYTF
CDR3 DNA: TGTGCCAGCAGCGAGAGGCAGACCTTCTATGGCTACACCTTC

clone size: -
D gene: TRBD2
V gene: TRBV6-5
J gene: TRBJ2-1
CDR3 protein: CASSSGTSGGVNEQFF
CDR3 DNA: TGTGCCAGCAGTTCTGGGACTAGCGGGGGGGTAAATGAGCAGTTCTTC

clone size: -
D gene: TRBD2
V gene: TRBV5-1
J gene: TRBJ2-3
CDR3 protein: CASSLSAGGTDTQYF
CDR3 DNA: TGCGCCAGCAGCCTCTCAGCGGGGGGCACAGATACGCAGTATTTT

clone size: -
D gene: TRBD1
V gene: TRBV24-1
J gene: TRBJ1-2
CDR3 protein: CAIGQAFFTF
CDR3 DNA: TGTGCCATCGGACAGGCCTTTTTCACCTTC

clone size: -
D gene: -
V gene: TRBV7-2
J gene: TRBJ1-6
CDR3 protein: CASSLQGTTHNSPLHF
CDR3 DNA: TGTGCCAGCAGCTTACAGGGGACAACTCATAATTCACCCCTCCACTTT

clone size: -
D gene: -
V gene: TRBV6-5
J gene: TRBJ1-2
CDR3 protein: CASREDRPYGYTF
CDR3 DNA: TGTGCCAGCAGAGAGGACAGACCCTATGGCTACACCTTC

clone size: -
D gene: TRBD2
V gene: TRBV7-2
J gene: TRBJ2-1
CDR3 protein: CASSLKIGSGAFPNEQFF
CDR3 DNA: TGTGCCAGCAGCTTAAAGATTGGTAGCGGGGCGTTCCCCAATGAGCAGTTCTTC

clone size: few
D gene: TRBD2
V gene: TRBV19
J gene: TRBJ2-5
CDR3 protein: CASSSGGLKETQYF
CDR3 DNA: TGTGCCAGTAGTAGCGGGGGGCTAAAAGAGACCCAGTACTTC

clone size: -
D gene: -
V gene: TRBV4-2
J gene: TRBJ1-1
CDR3 protein: CASSQDKTAEYTEAFF
CDR3 DNA: TGTGCCAGCAGCCAAGATAAGACCGCGGAGTACACTGAAGCTTTCTTT

clone size: -
D gene: -
V gene: TRBV28
J gene: TRBJ2-2
CDR3 protein: CASTKGGLTGELFF
CDR3 DNA: TGTGCCAGTACGAAGGGGGGGCTCACCGGGGAGCTGTTTTTT